Detailed here is one T cell receptor (beta chain). The entry originates in a study of radiation and T cells in renal cell carcinoma. Sequenced by immunoSEQ multiplex PCR; TCRdb stores in-frame clones only, minus some. Here the sample spans some 120,000 clones, roughly four fifths being singletons. The CDR3 contains 15 residues. The V gene's germline CDR1 is SGDLS and CDR2 YYNGEE. Losses at the gene ends were 4 bases for V and 4 bases for J; bases not matched to a gene: 10. Time point in this sample: blood 2 weeks post-SBRT. Treatment specified: 15 Gy SBRT to primary tumor, nephrectomy 4 weeks later. Serial blood draws occurred at baseline and 2 and 4 weeks post-SBRT. The tumor was a clear cell renal cell carcinoma.

The J gene is TRBJ2-7, the V gene TRBV9, with TRBD1 identical over 8 bases. The receptor comes from a woman aged 60-75 years with renal cell carcinoma. The sample consisted of blood, taken from a patient whose treatment included radiotherapy and nephrectomy. The CDR3 loop reads CASSPGQGLRYEQYF. The CDR3 DNA is TGTGCCAGCAGCCCTGGACAGGGCTTAAGGTACGAGCAGTACTTC.